This record covers a single TCR beta chain. Sequencing used immunoSEQ multiplex PCR; TCRdb keeps in-frame clones, though not all of them. The sample has 63,000 or so clones, around nine tenths seen once. The entry originates in a study of OX40 agonist ivuxolimab in advanced cancers. Background on the study: A mean age of roughly 60 years, range about 20 to 90, was recorded, and approximately 79% were male.

Germline V gene data show CDR1 as KGHSH and CDR2 as LQKENI. The CDR3 runs 17 residues. V lost 0 bases and J 0 bases, leaving 13 bases between the germline ends. The sequence was collected from an adult with an advanced solid tumor such as melanoma, head and neck, liver or kidney cancer. Here the sequenced sample was CD4+ or CD8+ T cells sorted from blood, taken in a trial of the OX40 agonist ivuxolimab. V is TRBV18 and J is TRBJ2-3, with D perhaps given as TRBD1 or TRBD2 (6 bases each). The CDR3 sequence: CASSPPRGAQSTDTQYF. The CDR3, as DNA: TGTGCCAGCTCACCACCAAGGGGGGCCCAAAGCACAGATACGCAGTATTTT. The full variable domain, in which reference TRBV18 and TRBJ2-3 provide the parts outside the CDR3, is NAGVMQNPRHLVRRRGQEARLRCSPMKGHSHVYWYRQLPEEGLKFMVYLQKENIIDESGMPKERFSAEFPKEGPSILRIQQVVRGDSAAYFCASSPPRGAQSTDTQYFGPGTRLTVL.